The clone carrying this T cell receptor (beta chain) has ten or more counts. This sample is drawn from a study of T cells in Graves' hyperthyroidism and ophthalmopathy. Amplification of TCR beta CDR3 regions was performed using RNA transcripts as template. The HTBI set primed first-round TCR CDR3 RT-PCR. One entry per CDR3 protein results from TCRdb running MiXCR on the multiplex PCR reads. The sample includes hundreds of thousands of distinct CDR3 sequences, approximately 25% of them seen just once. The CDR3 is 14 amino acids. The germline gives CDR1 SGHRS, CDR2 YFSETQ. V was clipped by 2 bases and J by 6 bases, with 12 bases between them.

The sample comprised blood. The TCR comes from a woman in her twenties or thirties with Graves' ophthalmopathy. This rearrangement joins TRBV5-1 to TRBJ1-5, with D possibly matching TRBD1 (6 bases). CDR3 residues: CASSLSGGVQPQHF. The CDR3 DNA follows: TGCGCCAGCAGCTTATCGGGGGGCGTTCAGCCCCAGCATTTT. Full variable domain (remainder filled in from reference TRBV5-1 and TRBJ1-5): KAGVTQTPRYLIKTRGQQVTLSCSPISGHRSVSWYQQTPGQGLQFLFEYFSETQRNKGNFPGRFSGRQFSNSRSEMNVSTLELGDSALYLCASSLSGGVQPQHFGDGTRLSIL.